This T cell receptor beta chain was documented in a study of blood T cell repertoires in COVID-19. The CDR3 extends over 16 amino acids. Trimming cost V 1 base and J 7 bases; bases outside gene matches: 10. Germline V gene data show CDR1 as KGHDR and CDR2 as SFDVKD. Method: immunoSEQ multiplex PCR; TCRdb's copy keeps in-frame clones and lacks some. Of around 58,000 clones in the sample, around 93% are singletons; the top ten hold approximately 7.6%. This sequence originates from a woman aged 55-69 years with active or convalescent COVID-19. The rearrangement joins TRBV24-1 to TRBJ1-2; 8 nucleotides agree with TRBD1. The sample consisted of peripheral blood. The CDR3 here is CATSDLSDGTGVGYTF. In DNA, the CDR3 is TGTGCCACCAGTGATTTATCAGACGGGACAGGAGTTGGCTACACCTTC.